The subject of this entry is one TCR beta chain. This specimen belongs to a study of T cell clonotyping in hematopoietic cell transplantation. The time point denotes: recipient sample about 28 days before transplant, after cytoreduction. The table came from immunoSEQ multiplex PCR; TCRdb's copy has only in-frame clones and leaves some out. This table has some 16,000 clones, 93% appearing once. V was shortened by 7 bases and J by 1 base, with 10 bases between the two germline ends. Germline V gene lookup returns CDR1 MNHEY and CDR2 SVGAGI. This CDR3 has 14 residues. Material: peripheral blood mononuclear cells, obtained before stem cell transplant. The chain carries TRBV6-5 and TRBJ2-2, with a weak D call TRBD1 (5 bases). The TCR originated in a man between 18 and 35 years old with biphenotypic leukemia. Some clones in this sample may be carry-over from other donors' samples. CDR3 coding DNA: TGTGCCAGCACCTCTAGGGGGAACACCGGGGAGCTGTTTTTT. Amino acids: CASTSRGNTGELFF.